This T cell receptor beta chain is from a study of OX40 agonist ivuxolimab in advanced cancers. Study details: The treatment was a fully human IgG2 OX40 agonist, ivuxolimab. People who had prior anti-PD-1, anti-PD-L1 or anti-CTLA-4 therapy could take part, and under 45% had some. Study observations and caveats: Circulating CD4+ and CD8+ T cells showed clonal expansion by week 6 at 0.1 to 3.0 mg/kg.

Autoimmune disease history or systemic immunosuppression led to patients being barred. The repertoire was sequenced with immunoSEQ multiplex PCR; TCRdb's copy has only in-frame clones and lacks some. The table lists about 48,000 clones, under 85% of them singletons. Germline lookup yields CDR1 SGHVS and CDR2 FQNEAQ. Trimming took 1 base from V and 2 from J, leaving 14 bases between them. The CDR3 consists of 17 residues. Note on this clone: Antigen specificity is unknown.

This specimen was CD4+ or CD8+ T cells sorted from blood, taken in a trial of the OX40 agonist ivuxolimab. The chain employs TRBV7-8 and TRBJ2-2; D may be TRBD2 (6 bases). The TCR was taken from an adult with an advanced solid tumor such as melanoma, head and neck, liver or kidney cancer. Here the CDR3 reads CASSLGGPSVNTGELFF. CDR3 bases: TGTGCCAGCAGCTTAGGTGGGCCTAGCGTAAACACCGGGGAGCTGTTTTTT.